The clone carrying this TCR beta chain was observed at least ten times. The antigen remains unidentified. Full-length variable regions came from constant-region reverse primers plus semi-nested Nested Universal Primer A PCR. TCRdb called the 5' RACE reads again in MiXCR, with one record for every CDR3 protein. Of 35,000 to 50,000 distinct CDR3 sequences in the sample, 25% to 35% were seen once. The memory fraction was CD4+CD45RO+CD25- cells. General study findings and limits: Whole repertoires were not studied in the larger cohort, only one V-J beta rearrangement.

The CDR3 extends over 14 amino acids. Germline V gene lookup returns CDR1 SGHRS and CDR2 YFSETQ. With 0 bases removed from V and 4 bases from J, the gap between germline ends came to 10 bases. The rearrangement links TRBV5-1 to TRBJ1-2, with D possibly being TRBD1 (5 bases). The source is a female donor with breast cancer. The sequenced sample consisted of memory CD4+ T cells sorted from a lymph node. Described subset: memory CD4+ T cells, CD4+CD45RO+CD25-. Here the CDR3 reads CASSLAGNGYGYTF. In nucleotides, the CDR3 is TGCGCCAGCAGCTTGGCAGGGAATGGCTATGGCTACACCTTC.